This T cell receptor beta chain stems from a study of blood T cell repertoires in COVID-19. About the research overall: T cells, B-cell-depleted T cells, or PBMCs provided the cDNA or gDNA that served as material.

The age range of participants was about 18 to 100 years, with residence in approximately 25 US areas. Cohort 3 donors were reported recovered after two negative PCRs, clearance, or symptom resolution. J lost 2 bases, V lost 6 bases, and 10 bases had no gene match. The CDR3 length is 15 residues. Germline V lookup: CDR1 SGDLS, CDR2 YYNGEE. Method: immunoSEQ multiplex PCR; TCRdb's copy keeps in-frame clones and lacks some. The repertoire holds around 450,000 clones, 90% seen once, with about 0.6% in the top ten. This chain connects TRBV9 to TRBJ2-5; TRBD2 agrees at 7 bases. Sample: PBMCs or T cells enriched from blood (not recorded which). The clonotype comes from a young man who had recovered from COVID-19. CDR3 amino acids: CASTPGGGEQETQYF. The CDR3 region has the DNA TGTGCCAGCACCCCTGGGGGAGGGGAACAAGAGACCCAGTACTTC.